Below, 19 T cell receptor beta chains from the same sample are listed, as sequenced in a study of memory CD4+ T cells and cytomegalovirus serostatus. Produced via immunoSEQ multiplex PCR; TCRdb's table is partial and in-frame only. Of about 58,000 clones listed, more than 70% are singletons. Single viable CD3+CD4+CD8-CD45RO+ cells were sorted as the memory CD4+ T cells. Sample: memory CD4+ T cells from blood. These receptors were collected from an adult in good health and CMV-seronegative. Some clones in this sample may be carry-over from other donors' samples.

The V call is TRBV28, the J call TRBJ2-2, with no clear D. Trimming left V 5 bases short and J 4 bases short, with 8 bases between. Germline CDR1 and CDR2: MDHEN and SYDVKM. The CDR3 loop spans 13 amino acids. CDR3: CASSGLTTGELFF. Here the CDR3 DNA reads TGTGCCAGCAGTGGTCTTACCACCGGGGAGCTGTTTTTT. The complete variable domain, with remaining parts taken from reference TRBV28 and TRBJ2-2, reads DVKVTQSSRYLVKRTGEKVFLECVQDMDHENMFWYRQDPGLGLRLIYFSYDVKMKEKGDIPEGYSVSREKKERFSLILESASTNQTSMYLCASSGLTTGELFFGEGSRLTVL.

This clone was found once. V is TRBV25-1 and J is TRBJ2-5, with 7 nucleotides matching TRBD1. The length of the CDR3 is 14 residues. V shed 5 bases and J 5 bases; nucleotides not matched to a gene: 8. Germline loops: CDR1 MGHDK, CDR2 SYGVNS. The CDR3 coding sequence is TGTGCCAGCAGTAAAGACAGGGCCCAGGAGACCCAGTACTTC. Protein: CASSKDRAQETQYF.

CDR3 nucleotides: TGTGCCAGCTCACCCACGGGGGGCTACGAGCAGTACTTC. It codes for CASSPTGGYEQYF. The chain is built from TRBV18 and TRBJ2-7; TRBD2 matches 7 bases. The V gene's germline CDR1 is KGHSH and CDR2 LQKENI. This CDR3 is 13 amino acids long. V trimming: 3 bases; J trimming: 3 bases; junction bases outside the gene matches: 2.

CDR3 DNA: TGTGCCAGCAGTTTATCAGCGGGAGGCGAGACCCAGTACTTC. Protein sequence: CASSLSAGGETQYF. The J gene is TRBJ2-5, the V gene TRBV28; 9 bases are a match to TRBD2. The CDR3 contains 14 residues. V gave up 1 base and J gave up 5 bases; unmatched junction bases: 2. Germline V lookup: CDR1 MDHEN, CDR2 SYDVKM.

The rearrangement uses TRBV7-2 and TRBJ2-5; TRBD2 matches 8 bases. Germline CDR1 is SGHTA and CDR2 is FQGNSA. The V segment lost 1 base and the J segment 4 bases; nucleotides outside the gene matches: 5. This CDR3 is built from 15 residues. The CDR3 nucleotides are TGTGCCAGCAGCTTAGACGGGGGGGTATCAGAGACCCAGTACTTC. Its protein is CASSLDGGVSETQYF.

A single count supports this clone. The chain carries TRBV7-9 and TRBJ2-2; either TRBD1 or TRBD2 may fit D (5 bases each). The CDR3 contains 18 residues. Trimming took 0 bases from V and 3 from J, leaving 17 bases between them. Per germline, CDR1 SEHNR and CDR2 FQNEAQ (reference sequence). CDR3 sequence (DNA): TGTGCCAGCAGCTTAGCACGGGGCAGGCTAGCTGACACCGGGGAGCTGTTTTTT. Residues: CASSLARGRLADTGELFF.

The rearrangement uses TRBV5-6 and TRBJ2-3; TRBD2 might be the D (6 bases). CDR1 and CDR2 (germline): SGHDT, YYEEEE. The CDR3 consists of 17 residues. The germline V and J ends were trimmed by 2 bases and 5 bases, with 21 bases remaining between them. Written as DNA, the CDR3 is TGTGCCAGCAGCTTCTGGGGTCGGTTTGGACTAAGAGATACGCAGTATTTT. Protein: CASSFWGRFGLRDTQYF.

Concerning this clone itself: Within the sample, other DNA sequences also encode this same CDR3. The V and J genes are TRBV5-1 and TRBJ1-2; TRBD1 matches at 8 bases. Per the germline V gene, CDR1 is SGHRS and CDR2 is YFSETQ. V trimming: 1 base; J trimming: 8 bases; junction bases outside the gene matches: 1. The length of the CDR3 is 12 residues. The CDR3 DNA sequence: TGCGCCAGCAGCTTGACAGGGGGAGGCTACACCTTC. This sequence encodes CASSLTGGGYTF.

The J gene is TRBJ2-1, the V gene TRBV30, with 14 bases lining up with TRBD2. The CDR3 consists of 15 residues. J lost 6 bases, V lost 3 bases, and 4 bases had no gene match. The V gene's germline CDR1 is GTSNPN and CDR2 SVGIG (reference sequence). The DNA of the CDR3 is TGTGCCTGGAGGACTAGCGGGAGGGCAGGCAATGAGCAGTTCTTC. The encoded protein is CAWRTSGRAGNEQFF.

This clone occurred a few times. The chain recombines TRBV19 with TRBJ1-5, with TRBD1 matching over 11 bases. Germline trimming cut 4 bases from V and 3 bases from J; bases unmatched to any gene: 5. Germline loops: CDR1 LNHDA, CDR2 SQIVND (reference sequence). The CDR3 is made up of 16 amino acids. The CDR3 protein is CASSTLGQGANQPQHF. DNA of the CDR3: TGTGCCAGTAGTACCCTAGGACAGGGGGCCAATCAGCCCCAGCATTTT.

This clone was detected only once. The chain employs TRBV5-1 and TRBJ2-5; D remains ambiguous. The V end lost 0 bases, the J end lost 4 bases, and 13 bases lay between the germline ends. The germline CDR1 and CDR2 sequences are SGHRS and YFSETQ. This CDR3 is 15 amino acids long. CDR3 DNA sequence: TGCGCCAGCAGCTTGGAGGGCCGCACGGTAGAGACCCAGTACTTC. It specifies CASSLEGRTVETQYF.

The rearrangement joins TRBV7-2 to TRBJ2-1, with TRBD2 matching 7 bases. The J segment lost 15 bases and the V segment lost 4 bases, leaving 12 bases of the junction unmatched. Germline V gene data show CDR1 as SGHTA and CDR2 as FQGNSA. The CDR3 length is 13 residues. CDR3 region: CASSSSLGGEGFF. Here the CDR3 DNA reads TGTGCCAGCAGCTCATCCTTAGGCGGGGAGGGGTTCTTC.

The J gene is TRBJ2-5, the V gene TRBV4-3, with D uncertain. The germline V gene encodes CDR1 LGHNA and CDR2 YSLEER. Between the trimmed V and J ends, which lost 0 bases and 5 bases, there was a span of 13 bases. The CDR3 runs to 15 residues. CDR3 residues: CASSQDFRVRETQYF. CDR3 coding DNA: TGCGCCAGCAGCCAAGATTTTAGGGTCCGGGAGACCCAGTACTTC.

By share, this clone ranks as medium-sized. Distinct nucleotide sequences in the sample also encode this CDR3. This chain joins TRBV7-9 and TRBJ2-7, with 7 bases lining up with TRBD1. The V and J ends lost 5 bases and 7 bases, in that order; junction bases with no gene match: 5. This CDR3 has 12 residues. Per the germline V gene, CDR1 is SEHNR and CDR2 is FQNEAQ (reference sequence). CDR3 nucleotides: TGTGCCAGCAGCGAAACAGGGGATGAGCAGTACTTC. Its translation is CASSETGDEQYF.

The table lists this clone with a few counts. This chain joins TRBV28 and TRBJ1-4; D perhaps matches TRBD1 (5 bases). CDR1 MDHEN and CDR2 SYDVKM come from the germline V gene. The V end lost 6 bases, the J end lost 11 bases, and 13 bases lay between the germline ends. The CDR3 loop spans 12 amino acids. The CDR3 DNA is TGTGCCAGCAGCTTAACCAGGGAGAAACTGTTTTTT. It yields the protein CASSLTREKLFF.

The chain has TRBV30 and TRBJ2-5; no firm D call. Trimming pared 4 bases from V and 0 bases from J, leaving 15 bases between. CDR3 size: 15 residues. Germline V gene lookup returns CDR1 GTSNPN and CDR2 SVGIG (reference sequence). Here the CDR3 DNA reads TGTGCCTGGACCCGCAGGACCCCCAACCAAGAGACCCAGTACTTC. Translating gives CAWTRRTPNQETQYF.

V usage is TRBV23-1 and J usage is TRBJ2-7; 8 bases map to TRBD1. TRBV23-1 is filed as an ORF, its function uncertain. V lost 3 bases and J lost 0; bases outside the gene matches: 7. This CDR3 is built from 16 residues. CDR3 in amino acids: CASSHLTGVSSYEQYF. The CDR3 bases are TGCGCCAGCAGTCATCTGACAGGGGTTAGCTCCTACGAGCAGTACTTC.

Here the CDR3 reads CASQGGMAYEQYF. The DNA for the CDR3 is TGTGCCAGTCAGGGGGGTATGGCCTACGAGCAGTACTTC. The J gene is TRBJ2-7, the V gene TRBV2, with TRBD1 as a possible D gene (7 bases). This CDR3 region has 13 residues. The V gene lost 9 bases and the J gene lost 2 bases, with 14 bases spanning the gap. Germline V gene data show CDR1 as SNHLY and CDR2 as FYNNEI.

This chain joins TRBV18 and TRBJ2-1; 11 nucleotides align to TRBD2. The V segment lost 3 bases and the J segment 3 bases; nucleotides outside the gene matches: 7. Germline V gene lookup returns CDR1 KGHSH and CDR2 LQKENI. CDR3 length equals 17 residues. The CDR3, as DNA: TGTGCCAGCTCACCCACCGGGACTAGCGGAGACTACAATGAGCAGTTCTTC. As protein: CASSPTGTSGDYNEQFF.